The 24 T cell receptor beta chains in this list originate from one sample, sequenced in a study of blood T cells in healthy people across ages. PCR was performed a second time for roughly 6 to 12 cycles using a sample-barcoded 5' primer and a J-beta primer mix. TCRdb redid the calling of the 5' RACE reads with MiXCR, one entry per CDR3 protein. Found here are over 750,000 distinct CDR3 sequences, 20% to 25% of them singletons; the top ten hold under 10%. These data were likewise used in another study, on T cells of mothers and their children.

Specimen: blood. These receptors were obtained from a boy between 10 and 17 years old in good health.

Concerning this clonotype itself: One end of the junction does not line up with germline, which may come from a read error. The chain couples TRBV4-1 to TRBJ2-1, with D perhaps TRBD2 (7 bases). The J call is uncertain, as TRBJ2-7 better fits the DNA end. Germline CDR1 reads MGHRA; CDR2 reads YSYEKL. CDR3 size: 15 residues. CDR3 region: CASGQRVGGLYEQYF. The DNA for the CDR3 is TGCGCCAGCGGCCAGAGGGTGGGGGGGCTGTACGAGCAGTACTTC.

The sample holds a few counts of this clonotype. Written as DNA, the CDR3 is TGCAGTGCTAGAACCGGGACAGGGGGCCACGAGCAGTACTTC. This sequence encodes CSARTGTGGHEQYF. The rearrangement joins TRBV20-1 to TRBJ2-7; 12 bases are shared with TRBD1. The V gene's germline CDR1 is DFQATT and CDR2 SNEGSKA (reference sequence). The CDR3 length is 14 residues. V lost 2 bases and J lost 5; bases outside the gene matches: 4.

This clonotype was counted only a few times. The chain couples TRBV5-5 to TRBJ1-4; possibly TRBD1 for D (6 bases). This CDR3 spans 13 amino acids. Trimming removed 5 bases from V and 8 bases from J, with 13 bases in between. Germline V CDR1 and CDR2: SGHKS, YYEKEE (reference sequence). The CDR3 sequence: CASSRPQGEKLFF. For the CDR3, the DNA is TGTGCCAGCAGTCGTCCACAGGGCGAAAAACTGTTTTTT. The complete variable domain, with remaining parts taken from reference TRBV5-5 and TRBJ1-4, reads DAGVTQSPTHLIKTRGQQVTLRCSPISGHKSVSWYQQVLGQGPQFIFQYYEKEERGRGNFPDRFSARQFPNYSSELNVNALLLGDSALYLCASSRPQGEKLFFGSGTQLSVL.

The rearrangement uses TRBV6-1 and TRBJ2-5; D call uncertain. With the DNA end fitting TRBJ2-7 better, the J assignment may be wrong. Germline V gene sequence: CDR1 MNHNS, CDR2 SASEGT. The CDR3 totals 15 residues. The CDR3 DNA sequence: TGTGCCAGCAGTGAAGCGGCGACAACCTCCTACGAGCAGTACTTC. Translation: CASSEAATTSYEQYF.

This sequence joins TRBV12-3 or TRBV12-4 and TRBJ2-3; 7 positions agree with TRBD2. The V segment lost 3 bases and the J segment 15 bases; nucleotides outside the gene matches: 18. This CDR3 contains 15 residues. This CDR3 is CASSFLERGADTEYF. As DNA, the CDR3 is TGTGCCAGCAGTTTTTTGGAGCGGGGAGCAGATACGGAATATTTT.

This clonotype was found a few times. The rearrangement joins TRBV6-1 to TRBJ2-5; 9 bases are shared with TRBD2. Matching the DNA end better, TRBJ2-7 makes the J call doubtful. Per germline, CDR1 MNHNS and CDR2 SASEGT. There are 15 residues in the CDR3. CDR3 nucleotide sequence: TGTGCCAGCAGTGAATGGGCGGGAGGGCCCTACGAGCAGTACTTC. It is translated as CASSEWAGGPYEQYF.

The chain's CDR3 is CSASRYSQDTQYF. The CDR3 coding sequence is TGCAGTGCTAGTCGCTACAGTCAAGATACGCAGTATTTT. The rearrangement joins TRBV20-1 to TRBJ2-3, with D hard to call. V dropped 3 bases and J dropped 5 bases, with 12 bases sitting between them. The CDR3 length is 13 residues. Germline V gene sequence: CDR1 DFQATT, CDR2 SNEGSKA (reference sequence).

This clonotype was observed a handful of times. V gene TRBV4-1 combines with J gene TRBJ2-7; D remains ambiguous. V was pared by 3 bases and J by 0 bases, with 3 bases between. Germline CDR1 and CDR2: MGHRA and YSYEKL. The CDR3 consists of 12 residues. The CDR3 loop is CASSHPSYEQYF. DNA of the CDR3: TGCGCCAGCAGCCATCCCTCCTACGAGCAGTACTTC.

The gene calls are TRBV28 and TRBJ2-3, with 9 bases that match TRBD2. This CDR3 has 15 residues. Germline trimming cut 5 bases from V and 3 bases from J; bases unmatched to any gene: 6. Germline assignment: CDR1 MDHEN and CDR2 SYDVKM. The CDR3 here is CASSPLREGTDTQYF. For the CDR3, the DNA is TGTGCCAGCAGTCCTTTGCGGGAGGGTACAGATACGCAGTATTTT.

This chain uses TRBV29-1 with TRBJ1-2; maybe TRBD1 (5 bases). The CDR3 has 14 residues. V lost 0 bases to trimming and J lost 1 base, with 9 bases between them. Germline lookup yields CDR1 SQVTM and CDR2 ANQGSEA. CDR3 residues: CSVEDRALNYGYTF. CDR3 coding DNA: TGCAGCGTTGAAGACAGGGCCCTTAACTATGGCTACACCTTC.

The genes are TRBV4-1 and TRBJ2-7; the D gene is possibly TRBD1 (7 bases). Germline V gives CDR1 MGHRA, CDR2 YSYEKL. V was cut by 0 bases and J by 4 bases, with 13 bases left in between. The CDR3 contains 15 residues. CDR3 protein: CASSQEARDSYEQYF. Written as DNA, the CDR3 is TGCGCCAGCAGCCAAGAAGCGCGGGACAGTTACGAGCAGTACTTC.

CDR3 sequence: CASSSNGVKNEKLFF. The DNA of the CDR3 is TGTGCCAGCAGCTCGAACGGGGTAAAGAATGAAAAACTGTTTTTT. The chain couples TRBV7-9 to TRBJ1-4, with D uncertain. V was clipped by 4 bases and J by 5 bases, with 14 bases between them. The germline CDR1 and CDR2 sequences are SEHNR and FQNEAQ (reference sequence). CDR3 size: 15 residues.

The chain carries TRBV10-3 and TRBJ1-1; no firm D call. Trimming took off 3 bases at V and 6 bases at J, with 8 bases between the two ends. Germline V lookup: CDR1 ENHRY, CDR2 SYGVKD. The CDR3 consists of 12 residues. The CDR3 is CAISEHGAEAFF. The CDR3 nucleotides are TGTGCCATCAGTGAACATGGGGCTGAAGCTTTCTTT.

This clonotype was seen more than once but under ten times. The V gene is TRBV11-1, the J gene TRBJ2-5, with D possibly TRBD1 on 5 matching bases. The J call is in doubt because the DNA end fits TRBJ2-1 better. CDR1 and CDR2 from the germline V gene are SGHAT and FQDESV (reference sequence). The CDR3 contains 14 residues. The CDR3 loop reads CASSFRGSINEQFF. In DNA form, the CDR3 reads TGTGCCAGCAGCTTTAGGGGATCCATCAATGAGCAGTTCTTC.

The sample holds a few counts of this clonotype. V is TRBV11-2 and J is TRBJ2-1; 7 bases align to TRBD1. Germline V gene sequence: CDR1 SGHAT, CDR2 FQNNGV. The CDR3 contains 15 residues. Trimming took 5 bases from V and 1 from J; bases not matched to a gene: 5. The CDR3 sequence: CASSRTGDSYNEQFF. CDR3 nucleotide sequence: TGTGCCAGCAGCCGTACAGGGGATTCCTACAATGAGCAGTTCTTC.

This clonotype has just one count. The chain employs TRBV20-1 and TRBJ2-7; TRBD1 matches at 10 bases. This CDR3 comprises 15 residues. Germline CDR1 DFQATT, CDR2 SNEGSKA (reference sequence). Germline trimming cut 3 bases from V and 0 bases from J; bases unmatched to any gene: 5. The CDR3 sequence is CSARAGTGDSYEQYF. The CDR3 DNA sequence: TGCAGTGCTAGGGCCGGGACAGGGGACTCCTACGAGCAGTACTTC.

In this sample, this clonotype turned up once. The chain carries TRBV12-3 or TRBV12-4 and TRBJ2-5; D is ambiguous. Trimming took off 2 bases at V and 7 bases at J, with 14 bases between the two ends. This CDR3 has 14 amino acids. CDR3 protein: CASSLPGREGTQYF. The CDR3 nucleotides are TGTGCCAGCAGTTTACCCGGAAGGGAAGGGACCCAGTACTTC.

The rearrangement joins TRBV4-3 to TRBJ1-2; 11 nucleotides align to TRBD1. There are 16 residues in the CDR3. CDR1 and CDR2 (germline): LGHNA, YSLEER. Germline trimming cut 0 bases from V and 8 bases from J; bases unmatched to any gene: 8. In DNA form, the CDR3 reads TGCGCCAGCAGCCAAGATCCCTTGGACAGGGGGCAAGGCTACACCTTC. Its translation is CASSQDPLDRGQGYTF.

This clonotype has more than one count but fewer than ten. The chain couples TRBV12-3 or TRBV12-4 to TRBJ2-1, with D perhaps TRBD2 (7 bases). CDR3 length: 18 residues. Trimming took 6 bases from V and 7 from J, leaving 28 bases between them. The CDR3, as DNA: TGTGCCAGCAGCCGGAAAGGGGGGGGCGGGATGGGTCGGAATGAGCAGTTCTTC. This gives the protein CASSRKGGGGMGRNEQFF.

This clonotype was found a few times. The rearrangement joins TRBV7-9 to TRBJ1-5; the D gene is possibly TRBD1 (5 bases). The CDR3 sequence is 15 residues long. Trimming took off 4 bases at V and 3 bases at J, with 13 bases between the two ends. Per the germline V gene, CDR1 is SEHNR and CDR2 is FQNEAQ (reference sequence). The CDR3 sequence: CASSSSGGYNQPQHF. The CDR3 bases are TGTGCCAGCAGCTCGTCGGGGGGATACAATCAGCCCCAGCATTTT.

The chain carries TRBV2 and TRBJ2-3, with TRBD1 as a possible D gene (6 bases). The CDR3 covers 12 residues. The germline gives CDR1 SNHLY, CDR2 FYNNEI. The chain's CDR3 is CATGLSTDTQYF. The CDR3 DNA sequence: TGTGCTACAGGGTTGAGCACAGATACGCAGTATTTT. The whole variable domain, remainder taken from reference TRBV2 and TRBJ2-3, is EPEVTQTPSHQVTQMGQEVILRCVPISNHLYFYWYRQILGQKVEFLVSFYNNEISEKSEIFDDQFSVERPDGSNFTLKIRSTKLEDSAMYFCATGLSTDTQYFGPGTRLTVL.

The rearrangement links TRBV15 to TRBJ2-3; no clear D gene. CDR1 and CDR2 from the germline V gene are LNHNV and YYDKDF (reference sequence). The ends were cut back, 5 bases at V and 2 bases at J, with 11 bases in the middle. The CDR3 is 14 residues long. CDR3 amino acids: CATSGNLVTDTQYF. The CDR3, as DNA: TGTGCCACCAGCGGGAATTTGGTCACAGATACGCAGTATTTT.

This clonotype showed up just a few times. DNA for the CDR3: TGTGCTAGTGGTTTGGTCGGCAAACAGGGTGGCAATCAGCCCCAGCATTTT. Residues: CASGLVGKQGGNQPQHF. The chain recombines TRBV12-5 with TRBJ1-5; a possible D gene is TRBD1 (6 bases). The CDR3 covers 17 residues. Germline V gives CDR1 LGHNT, CDR2 FRNRAP. V was clipped by 0 bases and J by 2 bases, with 14 bases between them.

Worth noting for this clonotype: Germline is not matched at one junction end, which may reflect a read error. The gene calls are TRBV15 and TRBJ2-5; the D gene could be TRBD1 or TRBD2 (5 bases each). The CDR3 runs to 16 residues. Per the germline V gene, CDR1 is LNHNV and CDR2 is YYDKDF (reference sequence). CDR3 protein: CATSRDRGPERWEQYF. The CDR3, as DNA: TGTGCTACCAGCAGAGATAGGGGACCAGAGCGGTGGGAGCAGTACTTC. Variable domain in full (rest from reference TRBV15 and TRBJ2-5): DAMVIQNPRYQVTQFGKPVTLSCSQTLNHNVMYWYQQKSSQAPKLLFHYYDKDFNNEADTPDNFQSRRPNTSFCFLDIRSPGLGDTAMYLCATSRDRGPERWEQYFGPGTRLLVL.